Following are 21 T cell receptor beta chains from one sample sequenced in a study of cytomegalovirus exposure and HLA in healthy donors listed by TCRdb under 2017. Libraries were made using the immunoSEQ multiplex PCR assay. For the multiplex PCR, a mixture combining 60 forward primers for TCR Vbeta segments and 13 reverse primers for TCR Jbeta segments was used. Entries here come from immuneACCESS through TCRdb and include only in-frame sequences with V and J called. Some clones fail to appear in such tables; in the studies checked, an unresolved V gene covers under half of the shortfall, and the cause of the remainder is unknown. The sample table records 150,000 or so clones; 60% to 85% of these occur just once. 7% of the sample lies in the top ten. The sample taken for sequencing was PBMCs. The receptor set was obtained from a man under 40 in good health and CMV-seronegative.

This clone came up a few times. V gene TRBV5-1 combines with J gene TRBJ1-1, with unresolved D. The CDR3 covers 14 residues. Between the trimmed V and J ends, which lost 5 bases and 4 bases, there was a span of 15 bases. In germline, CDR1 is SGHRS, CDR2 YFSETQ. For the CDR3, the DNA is TGCGCCAGCAGAACGCAGGCTGAAGGCACTGAAGCTTTCTTT. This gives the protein CASRTQAEGTEAFF. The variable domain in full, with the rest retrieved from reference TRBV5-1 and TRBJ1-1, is KAGVTQTPRYLIKTRGQQVTLSCSPISGHRSVSWYQQTPGQGLQFLFEYFSETQRNKGNFPGRFSGRQFSNSRSEMNVSTLELGDSALYLCASRTQAEGTEAFFGQGTRLTVV.

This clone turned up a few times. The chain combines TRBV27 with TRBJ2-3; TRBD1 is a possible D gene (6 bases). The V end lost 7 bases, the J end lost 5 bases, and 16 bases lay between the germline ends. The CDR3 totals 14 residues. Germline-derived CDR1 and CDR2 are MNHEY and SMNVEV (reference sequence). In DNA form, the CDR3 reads TGTGCCAGCAAGAAGGGACATCCTGGAGATACGCAGTATTTT. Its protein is CASKKGHPGDTQYF.

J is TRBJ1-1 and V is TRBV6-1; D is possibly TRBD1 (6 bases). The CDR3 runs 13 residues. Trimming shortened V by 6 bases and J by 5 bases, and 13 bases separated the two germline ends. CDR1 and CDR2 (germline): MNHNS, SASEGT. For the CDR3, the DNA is TGTGCCAGCAGAGCCGCAGGGGTAACTGAAGCTTTCTTT. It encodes CASRAAGVTEAFF.

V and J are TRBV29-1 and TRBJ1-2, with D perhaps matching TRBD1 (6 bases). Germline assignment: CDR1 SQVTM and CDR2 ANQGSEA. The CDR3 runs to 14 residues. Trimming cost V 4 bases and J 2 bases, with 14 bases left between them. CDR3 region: CSVVGRGLNYGYTF. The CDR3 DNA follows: TGCAGCGTTGTCGGCAGGGGCCTGAACTATGGCTACACCTTC.

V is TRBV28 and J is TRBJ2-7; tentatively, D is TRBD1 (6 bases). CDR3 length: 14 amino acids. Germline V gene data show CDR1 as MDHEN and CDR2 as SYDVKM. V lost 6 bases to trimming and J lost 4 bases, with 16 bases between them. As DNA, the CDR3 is TGTGCCAGCAGCCGCCCCCGACAGGAGTACGAGCAGTACTTC. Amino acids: CASSRPRQEYEQYF. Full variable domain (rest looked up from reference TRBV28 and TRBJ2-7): DVKVTQSSRYLVKRTGEKVFLECVQDMDHENMFWYRQDPGLGLRLIYFSYDVKMKEKGDIPEGYSVSREKKERFSLILESASTNQTSMYLCASSRPRQEYEQYFGPGTRLTVT.

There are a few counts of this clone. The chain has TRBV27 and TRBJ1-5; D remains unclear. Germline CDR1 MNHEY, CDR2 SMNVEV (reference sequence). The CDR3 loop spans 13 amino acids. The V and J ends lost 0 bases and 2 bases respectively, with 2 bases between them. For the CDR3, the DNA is TGTGCCAGCAGTTTATCCGGCAATCAGCCCCAGCATTTT. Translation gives CASSLSGNQPQHF.

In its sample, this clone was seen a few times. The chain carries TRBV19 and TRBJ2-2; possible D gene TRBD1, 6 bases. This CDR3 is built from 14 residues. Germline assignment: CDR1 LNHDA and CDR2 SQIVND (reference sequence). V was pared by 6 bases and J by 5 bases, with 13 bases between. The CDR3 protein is CASRQGGRTGELFF. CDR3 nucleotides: TGTGCCAGTAGACAGGGTGGTAGGACCGGGGAGCTGTTTTTT.

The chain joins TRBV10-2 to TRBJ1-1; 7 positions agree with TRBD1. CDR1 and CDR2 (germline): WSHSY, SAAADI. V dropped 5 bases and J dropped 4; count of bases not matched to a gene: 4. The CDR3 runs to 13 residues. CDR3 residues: CASSPRTGTEAFF. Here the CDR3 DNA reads TGCGCCAGCAGTCCCCGGACAGGCACTGAAGCTTTCTTT.

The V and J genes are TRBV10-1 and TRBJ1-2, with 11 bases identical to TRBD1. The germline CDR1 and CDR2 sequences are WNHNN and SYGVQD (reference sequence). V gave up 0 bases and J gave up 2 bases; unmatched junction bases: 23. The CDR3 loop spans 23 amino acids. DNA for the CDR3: TGCGCCAGCAGTGAGTCCCGGGACAGGGGGTTACGGGGGATGCGGGGGGGAAACTATGGCTACACCTTC. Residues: CASSESRDRGLRGMRGGNYGYTF.

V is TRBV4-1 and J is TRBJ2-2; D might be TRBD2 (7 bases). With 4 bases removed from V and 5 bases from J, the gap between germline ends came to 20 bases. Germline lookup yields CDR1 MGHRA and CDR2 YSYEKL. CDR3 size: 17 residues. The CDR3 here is CASSRATGGAGTGELFF. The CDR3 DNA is TGCGCCAGCAGCCGGGCAACGGGGGGCGCGGGGACCGGGGAGCTGTTTTTT.

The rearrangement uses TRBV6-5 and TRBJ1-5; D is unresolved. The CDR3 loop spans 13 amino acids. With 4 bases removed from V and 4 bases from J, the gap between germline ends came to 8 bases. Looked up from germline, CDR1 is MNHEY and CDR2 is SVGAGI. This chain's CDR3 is CASSFGGNQPQHF. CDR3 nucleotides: TGTGCCAGCAGTTTTGGAGGAAATCAGCCCCAGCATTTT.

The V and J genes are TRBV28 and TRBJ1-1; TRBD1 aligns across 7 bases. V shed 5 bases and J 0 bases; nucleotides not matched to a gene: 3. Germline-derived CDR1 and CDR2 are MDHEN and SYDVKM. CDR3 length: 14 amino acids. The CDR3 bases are TGTGCCAGCAGTCCGGGACAGATGAACACTGAAGCTTTCTTT. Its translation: CASSPGQMNTEAFF.

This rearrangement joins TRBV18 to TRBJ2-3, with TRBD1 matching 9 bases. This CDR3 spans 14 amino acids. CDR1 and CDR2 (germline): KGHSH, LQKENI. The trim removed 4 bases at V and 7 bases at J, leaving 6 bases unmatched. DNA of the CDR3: TGTGCCAGCTCACGGGACAGGGAACATTATACGCAGTATTTT. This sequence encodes CASSRDREHYTQYF.

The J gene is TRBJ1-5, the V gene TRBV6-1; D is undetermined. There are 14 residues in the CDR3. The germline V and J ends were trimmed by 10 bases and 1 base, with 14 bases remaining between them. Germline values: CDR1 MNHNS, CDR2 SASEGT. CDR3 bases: TGTGCCACCACCCTACGGGGAAGCAATCAGCCCCAGCATTTT. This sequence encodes CATTLRGSNQPQHF.

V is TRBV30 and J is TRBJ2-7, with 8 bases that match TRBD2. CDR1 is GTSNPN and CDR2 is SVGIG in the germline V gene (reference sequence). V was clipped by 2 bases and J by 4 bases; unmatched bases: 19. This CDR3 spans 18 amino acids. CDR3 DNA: TGTGCCTGGAGTACTCGGATGGCGACCGGGACTAGGTCGTACGAGCAGTACTTC. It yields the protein CAWSTRMATGTRSYEQYF.

The CDR3 reads CASSTTGDRFNEQFF. The CDR3 DNA reads TGTGCCAGCAGCACAACAGGGGATCGGTTCAATGAGCAGTTCTTC. The rearrangement uses TRBV28 and TRBJ2-1; 7 bases fit TRBD1. V shed 6 bases and J 6 bases; nucleotides not matched to a gene: 11. The CDR3 extends over 15 amino acids. Looked up from germline, CDR1 is MDHEN and CDR2 is SYDVKM.

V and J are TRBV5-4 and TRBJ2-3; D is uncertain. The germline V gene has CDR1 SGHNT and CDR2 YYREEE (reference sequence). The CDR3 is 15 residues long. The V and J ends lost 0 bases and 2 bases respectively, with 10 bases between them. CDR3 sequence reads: CASSLVADPTDTQYF. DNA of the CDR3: TGTGCCAGCAGCTTGGTAGCAGATCCCACAGATACGCAGTATTTT.

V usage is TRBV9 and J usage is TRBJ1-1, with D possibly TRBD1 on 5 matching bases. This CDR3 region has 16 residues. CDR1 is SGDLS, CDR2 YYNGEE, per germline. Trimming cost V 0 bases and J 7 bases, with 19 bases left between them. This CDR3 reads CASSVALGEEENEAFF. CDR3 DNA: TGTGCCAGCAGCGTAGCTCTAGGGGAGGAGGAAAATGAAGCTTTCTTT.

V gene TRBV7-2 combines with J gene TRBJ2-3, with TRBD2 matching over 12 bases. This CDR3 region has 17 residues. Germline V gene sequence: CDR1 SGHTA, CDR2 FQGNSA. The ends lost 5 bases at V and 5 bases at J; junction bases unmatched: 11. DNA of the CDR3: TGTGCCAGCAGCGCACCTAGCGGGGGGGCTCGGGGAGATACGCAGTATTTT. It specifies CASSAPSGGARGDTQYF.

In nucleotides, the CDR3 is TGTGCCAGCACCAACTACGCAACTAATGAAAAACTGTTTTTT. Translation: CASTNYATNEKLFF. J is TRBJ1-4 and V is TRBV5-8; no firm D call. CDR1 SGHTS and CDR2 YDEGEE come from the germline V gene. The CDR3 extends over 14 amino acids. Trimming pared 6 bases from V and 0 bases from J, leaving 9 bases between. The variable domain in full, completed from reference TRBV5-8 and TRBJ1-4, reads EAGVTQSPTHLIKTRGQQATLRCSPISGHTSVYWYQQALGLGLQFLLWYDEGEERNRGNFPPRFSGRQFPNYSSELNVNALELEDSALYLCASTNYATNEKLFFGSGTQLSVL.

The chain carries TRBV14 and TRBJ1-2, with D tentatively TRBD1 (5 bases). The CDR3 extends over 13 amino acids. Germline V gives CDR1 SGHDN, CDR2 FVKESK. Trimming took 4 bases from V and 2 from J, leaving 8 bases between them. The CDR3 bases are TGTGCCAGCAGCCGAGCAGGGAACTATGGCTACACCTTC. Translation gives CASSRAGNYGYTF.